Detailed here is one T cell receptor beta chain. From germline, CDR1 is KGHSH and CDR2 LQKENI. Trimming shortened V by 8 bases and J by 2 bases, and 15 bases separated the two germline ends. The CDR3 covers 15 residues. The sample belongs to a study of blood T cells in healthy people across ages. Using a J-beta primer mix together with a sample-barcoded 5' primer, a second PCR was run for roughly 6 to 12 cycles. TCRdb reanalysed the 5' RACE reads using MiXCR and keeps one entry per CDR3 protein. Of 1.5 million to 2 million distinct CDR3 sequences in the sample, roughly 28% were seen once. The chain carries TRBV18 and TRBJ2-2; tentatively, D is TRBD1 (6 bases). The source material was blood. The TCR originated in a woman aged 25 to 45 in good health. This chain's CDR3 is CASVPGAINTGELFF. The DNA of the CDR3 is TGTGCCAGCGTACCAGGGGCCATTAACACCGGGGAGCTGTTTTTT.